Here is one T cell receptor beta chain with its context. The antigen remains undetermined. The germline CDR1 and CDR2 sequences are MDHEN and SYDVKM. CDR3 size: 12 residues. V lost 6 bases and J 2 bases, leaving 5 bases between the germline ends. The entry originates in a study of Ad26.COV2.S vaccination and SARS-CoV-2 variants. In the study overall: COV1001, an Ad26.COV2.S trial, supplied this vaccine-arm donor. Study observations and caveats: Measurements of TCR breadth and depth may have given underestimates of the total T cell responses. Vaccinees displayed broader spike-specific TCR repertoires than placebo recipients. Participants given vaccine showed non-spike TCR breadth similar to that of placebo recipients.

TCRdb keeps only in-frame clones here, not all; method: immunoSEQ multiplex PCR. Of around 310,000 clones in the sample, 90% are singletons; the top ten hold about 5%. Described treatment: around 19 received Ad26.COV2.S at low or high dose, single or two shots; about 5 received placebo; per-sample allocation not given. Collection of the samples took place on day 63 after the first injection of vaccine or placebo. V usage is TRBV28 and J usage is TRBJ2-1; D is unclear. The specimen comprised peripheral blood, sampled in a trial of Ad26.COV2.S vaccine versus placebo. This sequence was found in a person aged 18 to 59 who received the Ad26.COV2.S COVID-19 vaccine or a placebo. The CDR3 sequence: CASRSAYNEQFF. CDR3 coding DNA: TGTGCCAGCAGGAGCGCCTACAATGAGCAGTTCTTC.